The rows below give T cell receptor beta chains drawn from one sample of a study of blood T cell repertoires in COVID-19. This table comes from immunoSEQ multiplex PCR, and its TCRdb copy is limited to in-frame clones, with some not included. The profile shows over 95,000 clones, 85% of them singletons. What was sequenced was peripheral blood. These receptors were taken from a human donor in a cohort sampled during active COVID-19. The CDR3 runs from the conserved cysteine through the conserved F or W. The D gene is left open where the match is weak. Expanded clones are given a class, and other clones once, few, many or no size at all.

>TRBV5-1|NA|TRBD1|TRBJ1-3
TGCGCCAGCAGCTTGTCTCCCACAGGGGCCAACTCTGGAAACACCATATATTTT
CASSLSPTGANSGNTIYF
>TRBV5-1|NA|TRBD2|TRBJ2-4
TGCGCCAGCAGCCGCGGACTAGCGGGGGGGCCAGGGAACATTCAGTACTTC
CASSRGLAGGPGNIQYF
>TRBV6-5|NA|TRBD1|TRBJ2-1
TGTGCCAGCAGTTACTCGGACAGGTACAATGAGCAGTTCTTC
CASSYSDRYNEQFF
>TRBV7-9|once|TRBD1|TRBJ1-4
TGTGCCAGCAGCCCTGGACAGGGGATCAATGAAAAACTGTTTTTT
CASSPGQGINEKLFF
>TRBV5-6|NA|TRBD1|TRBJ2-6
TGTGCCAGCAGCATCAGGACAGGGTTTCAGATAGTGGCCAACGTCCTGACTTTC
CASSIRTGFQIVANVLTF
>TRBV30|NA|NA|TRBJ2-7
TGTGCCTGGAGTGTACGGGGGGCTGGGGAGCAGTACTTC
CAWSVRGAGEQYF
>TRBV19|NA|TRBD1|TRBJ1-6
TGTGCCAGCAGAGGACAGGGGATGTATGATTCACCCCTCCACTTT
CASRGQGMYDSPLHF
>TRBV11-2|once|TRBD1|TRBJ1-5
TGTGCCAGCAGCCCAGGACAGGGGAGCAATCAGCCCCAGCATTTT
CASSPGQGSNQPQHF
>TRBV5-1|NA|NA|TRBJ1-1
TGCGCCAGCAGCGTACGAGAGGGCACTGAAGCTTTCTTT
CASSVREGTEAFF
>TRBV27|NA|NA|TRBJ1-3
TGTGCCAGCAGGTCGTCCTCTGGAAACACCATATATTTT
CASRSSSGNTIYF
>TRBV5-1|NA|TRBD1|TRBJ1-1
TGCGCCAGCAGCCCGCGGGACAGGACTGAAGCTTTCTTT
CASSPRDRTEAFF
>TRBV10-2|NA|NA|TRBJ2-1
TGCGCCAGCAGTTATTGGGGGGATTACAATGAGCAGTTCTTC
CASSYWGDYNEQFF
>TRBV7-8|NA|TRBD2|TRBJ2-3
TGTGCCAGCAGGGGCAGAGCGGGGGCAAGTACAGATACGCAGTATTTT
CASRGRAGASTDTQYF
>TRBV6-5|NA|TRBD1|TRBJ2-1
TGTGCCAGCAGCCGGGACAGGGGGATCGGTGAGCAGTTCTTC
CASSRDRGIGEQFF
>TRBV18|NA|TRBD1|TRBJ1-3
TGTGCCAGCTCACCCGACAGACAGGGATCTGGAAACACCATATATTTT
CASSPDRQGSGNTIYF
>TRBV12-5|NA|TRBD2|TRBJ2-3
TGTGCTAGTGGTTTGGGACTAGCGGGGGCCCCTAGCACAGATACGCAGTATTTT
CASGLGLAGAPSTDTQYF
>TRBV2|NA|NA|TRBJ1-1
TGTGCCAGGCAACTTCGAGTGGACACTGAAGCTTTCTTT
CARQLRVDTEAFF
>TRBV5-1|NA|NA|TRBJ1-6
TGCGCCAGCAGCCCGTCGTCGGGAAGCTCCTATAATTCACCCCTCCACTTT
CASSPSSGSSYNSPLHF
>TRBV27|NA|NA|TRBJ1-4
TGTGCCAGCACCTCTAATGAAAAACTGTTTTTT
CASTSNEKLFF
>TRBV3-1/TRBV3-2|NA|TRBD1|TRBJ1-1
TGTGCCAGCAGCCAGGGGACAGGGAACACTGAAGCTTTCTTT
CASSQGTGNTEAFF
>TRBV25-1|NA|TRBD1|TRBJ1-6
TGTGCCAGCAAGGGGGCCGACTATAATTCACCCCTCCACTTT
CASKGADYNSPLHF
>TRBV5-4|NA|TRBD1|TRBJ2-3
TGTGCCAGCAGCCCGGGGCCAGGGGGAGCAGATACGCAGTATTTT
CASSPGPGGADTQYF
>TRBV27|NA|TRBD2|TRBJ2-3
TGTGCCAGCAGTTCCTTAGCGGGGGGCACAGATACGCAGTATTTT
CASSSLAGGTDTQYF
>TRBV29-1|NA|NA|TRBJ2-1
TGCAGCGTTGTACAATGGGAGCGGGAGCAGTTCTTC
CSVVQWEREQFF
>TRBV2|once|NA|TRBJ1-1
TGTGCCAGCAGTGATCGGGGGGGTCGGACTGAAGCTTTCTTT
CASSDRGGRTEAFF
>TRBV4-1|NA|NA|TRBJ2-1
TGCGCCAGCAGCCAACTCCTAGGACTTGAGCAGTTCTTC
CASSQLLGLEQFF
>TRBV11-2|NA|TRBD1|TRBJ1-2
TGTGCCAGCAGCTTAGATCGGGGACAGGGTTATGGCTACACCTTC
CASSLDRGQGYGYTF
>TRBV28|NA|NA|TRBJ1-5
TGTGCCAGCAGTTTATTTGGCAGGGGCTATCAGCCCCAGCATTTT
CASSLFGRGYQPQHF
>TRBV6-5|NA|TRBD1|TRBJ1-1
TGTGCCAGCAGTAAACAGGGGGGGAACACTGAAGCTTTCTTT
CASSKQGGNTEAFF
>TRBV6-5|NA|TRBD2|TRBJ2-1
TGTGCCAGCAGGGCTAGCGGAACCTACAATGAGCAGTTCTTC
CASRASGTYNEQFF
>TRBV9|NA|NA|TRBJ1-1
TGTGCCAGCAGCGTAGTTAACAGGGTGAACACTGAAGCTTTCTTT
CASSVVNRVNTEAFF
>TRBV28|NA|TRBD1|TRBJ1-1
TGTGCCAGCAGTCCTACTGGGTGGGACAGGGGGACTGAAGCTTTCTTT
CASSPTGWDRGTEAFF
>TRBV28|NA|TRBD1|TRBJ1-2
TGTGCCAGCATCACAGGGGACTATGGCTACACCTTC
CASITGDYGYTF
>TRBV5-1|NA|TRBD2|TRBJ2-1
TGCGCCAGCAGCAGGGGACTAGCGGCCTACAATGAGCAGTTCTTC
CASSRGLAAYNEQFF
>TRBV11-2|NA|TRBD2|TRBJ2-5
TGTGCCAGCAGCTTACCCTCTTGGACTAGCGGGGCCACTGCGACCCAGTACTTC
CASSLPSWTSGATATQYF
>TRBV19|NA|NA|TRBJ2-4
TGTGCCAGCTCGAAAAACATTCAGTACTTC
CASSKNIQYF
>TRBV28|NA|NA|TRBJ2-7
TGTGCCAGCAGGGGGTATTGGCGGGCCTTTACCTACGAGCAGTACTTC
CASRGYWRAFTYEQYF
>TRBV5-4|NA|NA|TRBJ2-3
TGTGCCAGCAGCCCCGACAGGTCCCCAGGCCGTACGCAGTATTTT
CASSPDRSPGRTQYF